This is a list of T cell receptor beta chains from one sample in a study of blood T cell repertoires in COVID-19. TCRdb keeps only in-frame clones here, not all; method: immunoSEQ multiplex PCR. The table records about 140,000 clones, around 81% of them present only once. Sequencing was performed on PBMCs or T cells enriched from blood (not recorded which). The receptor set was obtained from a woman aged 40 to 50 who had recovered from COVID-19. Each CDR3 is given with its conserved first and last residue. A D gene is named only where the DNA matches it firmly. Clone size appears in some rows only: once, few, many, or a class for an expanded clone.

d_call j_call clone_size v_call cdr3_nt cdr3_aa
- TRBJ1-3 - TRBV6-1 TGTGCCAGCAGTGAATCCACCGACAGCTCTGGAAACACCATATATTTT CASSESTDSSGNTIYF
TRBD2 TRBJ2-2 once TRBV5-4 TGTGCCAGCAGCTTGGAGGGAGGGCGGACTGGGGAGCTGTTTTTT CASSLEGGRTGELFF
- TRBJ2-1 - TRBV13 TGTGCCAGCAGCCCGAGGACTGGAAACAATGAGCAGTTCTTC CASSPRTGNNEQFF
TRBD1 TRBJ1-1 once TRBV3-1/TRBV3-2 TGTGCCAGTACTGGACAGGGAGAAACTGAAGCTTTCTTT CASTGQGETEAFF
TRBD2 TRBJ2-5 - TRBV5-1 TGCGCCAGCAGCCCCACCGGGGGGGAAGAGACCCAGTACTTC CASSPTGGEETQYF
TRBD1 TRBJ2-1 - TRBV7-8 TGTGCCAGCAGCTTAGGGCCCGGGACAGGGCATTTCTTC CASSLGPGTGHFF
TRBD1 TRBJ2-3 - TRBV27 TGTGCCAGCGGGGGACAGGAGGTGGATACGCAGTATTTT CASGGQEVDTQYF
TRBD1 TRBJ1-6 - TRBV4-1 TGCGCCAGCAGCCTGGGACAGGGTAAGGCTGCCTATAATTCACCCCTCCACTTT CASSLGQGKAAYNSPLHF
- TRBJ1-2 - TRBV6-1 TGTGCCAGCAGTGAACAGGGGACTAACTATGGCTACACCTTC CASSEQGTNYGYTF
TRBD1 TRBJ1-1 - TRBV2 TGTGCCAGCAGAGCAGGGACAGGGGGCGGGTGGGGCACTGAAGCTTTCTTT CASRAGTGGGWGTEAFF
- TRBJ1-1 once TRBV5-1 TGCGCCAGCAGCTTGGGACGGGAGGTTGAAGCTTTCTTT CASSLGREVEAFF
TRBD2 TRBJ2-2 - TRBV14 TGTGCCAGCAGCGCTAGCGGGAGAAACACCGGGGAGCTGTTTTTT CASSASGRNTGELFF
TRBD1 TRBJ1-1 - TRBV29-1 TGCAGCGTTTTGACAGGGCTGAACACTGAAGCTTTCTTT CSVLTGLNTEAFF
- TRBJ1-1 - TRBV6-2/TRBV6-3 TGTGCCAGCAGGCCTCAGGGATACACTGAAGCTTTCTTT CASRPQGYTEAFF
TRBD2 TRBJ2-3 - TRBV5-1 TGCGCCAGCAGCCCAGCGGGGGAGCCCACAGATACGCAGTATTTT CASSPAGEPTDTQYF
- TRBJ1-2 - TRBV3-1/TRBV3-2 TGTGCCAGCAGGCCCCCGGGTGGTGGGGGCTACACCTTC CASRPPGGGGYTF
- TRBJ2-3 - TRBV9 TGTGCCAGCAGCCCCAGTATTCCGGATACGCAGTATTTT CASSPSIPDTQYF
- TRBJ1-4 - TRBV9 TGTGCCAGCAGCCGAGGGGGGGTCGATGAAAAACTGTTTTTT CASSRGGVDEKLFF
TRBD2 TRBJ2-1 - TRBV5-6 TGTGCCAGCAGCTTGTGGCTAGCGGGAGTATACAATGAGCAGTTCTTC CASSLWLAGVYNEQFF
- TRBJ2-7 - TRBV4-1 TGCGCCAGCAGCCAAGGGAAGGGGGAAACCTACGAGCAGTACTTC CASSQGKGETYEQYF
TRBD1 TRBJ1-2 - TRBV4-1 TGCGCCAGCAGCCAAGGGGCAGGGGGCGAGGGCTACACCTTC CASSQGAGGEGYTF
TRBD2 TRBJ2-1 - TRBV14 TGTGCCAGCAGGATGACTAGCGGGTCATACAATGAGCAGTTCTTC CASRMTSGSYNEQFF
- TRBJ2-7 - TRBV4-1 TGCGCCAGCAGTTCAGGAGGGGTCTACGAGCAGTACTTC CASSSGGVYEQYF
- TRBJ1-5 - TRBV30 TGTGCCTGGTCCACACACGGCGGTAGCAATCAGCCCCAGCATTTT CAWSTHGGSNQPQHF
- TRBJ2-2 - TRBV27 TGTGCCAGCAGTTTATCCAGCACCGGGGAGCTGTTTTTT CASSLSSTGELFF
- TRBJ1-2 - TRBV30 TGTGCCTGGAGTACCCAGGATAGGGGATTTTATGGCTACACCTTC CAWSTQDRGFYGYTF
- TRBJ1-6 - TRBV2 TGTGCCAGCAGAGCAGGGGCCAGCTCCTATAATTCACCCCTCCACTTT CASRAGASSYNSPLHF